This T cell receptor (beta chain) was sequenced for a study of T cell responses to AZD1222 COVID-19 vaccine. Overall study context: Second-dose timings of about 4 or about 12 weeks were pooled.

Germline loops: CDR1 DFQATT, CDR2 SNEGSKA (reference sequence). This CDR3 spans 9 amino acids. Trimming took off 3 bases at V and 6 bases at J, with 2 bases between the two ends. Sequencing was performed with immunoSEQ multiplex PCR; in TCRdb, only in-frame clones are kept and a portion is missing. The sample lists 240,000 or so clones, approximately 95% seen once, with roughly 0.51% in the top ten. In regard to this clone: The antigen is not known. The sample holds other DNA sequences that translate to the same CDR3.

Regarding the study as a whole: Recipients of two AZD1222 doses showed rising Spike-specific TCR breadth and depth. Researchers took repertoire samples only after the peak T cell response had come.

This TCR derives from an adult in good health. The starting material was peripheral blood, obtained on day 0 of AZD1222 vaccination. The chain uses TRBV20-1 and TRBJ1-1; D not resolved. The CDR3 protein is CSASPEAFF. DNA for the CDR3: TGCAGTGCTAGCCCTGAAGCTTTCTTT.